The 14 T cell receptor beta chains reported below all come from one sample, sequenced in a study of human T cells and chemical hapten exposure. Each CDR3 protein gets one entry after TCRdb re-called the RACE reads with MiXCR. The sample shows around 330,000 distinct CDR3 sequences, approximately 5.8% of them seen only once. Time point: pre-sensitization, week 0. The treatment: therapeutic diphenylcyclopropenone sensitization with weekly scalp DPC. The material was whole blood, obtained in connection with sensitization to the hapten diphenylcyclopropenone (DPC). The receptor source for this set is a young woman with alopecia areata. Some clones in this sample may be carry-over from other donors' samples.

The J gene is TRBJ2-2, the V gene TRBV20-1, with D possibly TRBD1 on 6 matching bases. The V end was cut by 0 bases, the J end by 4 bases, with 9 bases between. Germline loops: CDR1 DFQATT, CDR2 SNEGSKA (reference sequence). This CDR3 comprises 14 residues. CDR3 sequence: CSAREGATTGELFF. The CDR3 bases are TGCAGTGCTAGAGAGGGGGCGACCACCGGGGAGCTGTTTTTT.

This clonotype was detected many times. The chain links TRBV20-1 to TRBJ1-2; D uncertain. V was pared by 6 bases and J by 4 bases, with 9 bases between. From germline, CDR1 is DFQATT and CDR2 SNEGSKA (reference sequence). The CDR3 has 11 residues. The CDR3 sequence is CSAQDRYGYTF. Written as DNA, the CDR3 is TGCAGTGCCCAGGACCGCTATGGCTACACCTTC.

This clonotype has ten or more counts. The J gene is TRBJ1-1, the V gene TRBV20-1; D gene ambiguous. Germline V gives CDR1 DFQATT, CDR2 SNEGSKA (reference sequence). The ends were cut back, 0 bases at V and 5 bases at J, with 13 bases in the middle. This CDR3 region has 14 residues. The CDR3 region is CSARDLKGYTEAFF. DNA of the CDR3: TGCAGTGCTAGAGATTTGAAGGGTTATACTGAAGCTTTCTTT.

The V and J genes are TRBV7-2 and TRBJ2-5; no firm D call. The CDR3 runs to 14 residues. Trimming cost V 4 bases and J 2 bases, with 11 bases left between them. The V gene's germline CDR1 is SGHTA and CDR2 FQGNSA. Here the CDR3 DNA reads TGTGCCAGCAGCTCGATGTCGGGTCAAGAGACCCAGTACTTC. It codes for CASSSMSGQETQYF. Full variable domain (missing parts from reference TRBV7-2 and TRBJ2-5): GAGVSQSPSNKVTEKGKDVELRCDPISGHTALYWYRQSLGQGLEFLIYFQGNSAPDKSGLPSDRFSAERTGGSVSTLTIQRTQQEDSAVYLCASSSMSGQETQYFGPGTRLLVL.

In this sample, this clonotype turned up a few times. The J gene is TRBJ2-6, the V gene TRBV20-1; D may be TRBD2 (6 bases). The CDR3 length is 15 residues. Germline V CDR1 and CDR2: DFQATT, SNEGSKA (reference sequence). Trimming took off 6 bases at V and 1 base at J, with 13 bases between the two ends. The CDR3 here is CSATTGGSGANVLTF. Written as DNA, the CDR3 is TGCAGTGCGACGACTGGGGGGTCTGGGGCCAACGTCCTGACTTTC.

Details on this clonotype: One base away lies a much larger clone, so this may be a sequencing read error. The chain carries TRBV7-9 and TRBJ1-5; no firm D call. This CDR3 has 13 amino acids. Germline loops: CDR1 SEHNR, CDR2 FQNEAQ (reference sequence). Written as DNA, the CDR3 is TGTGCCAGCAGCCCCCCGGGAAACGGGCCCCGGCATTTT. It is translated as CASSPPGNGPRHF.

This clonotype has ten or more counts. The chain employs TRBV20-1 and TRBJ2-1, with D maybe TRBD1 (5 bases). Germline CDR1 is DFQATT and CDR2 is SNEGSKA (reference sequence). CDR3 length: 14 amino acids. The V end was cut by 3 bases, the J end by 2 bases, with 11 bases between. The CDR3 nucleotides are TGCAGTGCTAGTATGCTCAGGGCCTACAATGAGCAGTTCTTC. Protein: CSASMLRAYNEQFF.

In its sample, this clonotype was seen many times. The rearrangement uses TRBV4-1 and TRBJ1-4; D uncertain. This CDR3 is built from 13 residues. Per the germline V gene, CDR1 is MGHRA and CDR2 is YSYEKL. The V end was cut by 4 bases, the J end by 4 bases, with 7 bases between. For the CDR3, the DNA is TGCGCCAGCAGCCTGGTCCTTAATGAAAAACTGTTTTTT. The encoded protein is CASSLVLNEKLFF.

This clonotype was counted only a few times. This chain joins TRBV5-8 and TRBJ1-5, with D possibly matching TRBD1 (6 bases). CDR1 and CDR2 (germline): SGHTS, YDEGEE. V shed 0 bases and J shed 11 bases, with 9 bases lying between them. This CDR3 has 12 residues. The CDR3 protein is CASSLEGGAQHF. Here the CDR3 DNA reads TGTGCCAGCAGCTTGGAAGGGGGGGCCCAGCATTTT.

This clonotype appeared many times. The chain joins TRBV6-2 or TRBV6-3 to TRBJ2-2; TRBD2 matches at 9 bases. The CDR3 is 16 amino acids. The J segment lost 1 base and the V segment lost 5 bases, leaving 5 bases of the junction unmatched. The germline CDR1 and CDR2 sequences are MNHEY and SVGEGT. Written as DNA, the CDR3 is TGTGCCAGCAGTAGCGGGGGGACCTTGAACACCGGGGAGCTGTTTTTT. This codes for CASSSGGTLNTGELFF.

This clonotype was counted at least ten times. This sequence joins TRBV12-3 or TRBV12-4 and TRBJ1-1; D is ambiguous. Trimming removed 5 bases at V and 5 bases at J, with 9 bases between. This CDR3 comprises 12 residues. The CDR3 region has the DNA TGTGCCAGCAGTCAGGCGGGTACTGAAGCTTTCTTT. Protein product: CASSQAGTEAFF.

This clonotype was observed a handful of times. The rearrangement joins TRBV6-6 to TRBJ1-5; 8 bases align to TRBD1. Germline V gene data show CDR1 as MNHNY and CDR2 as SVGAGI (reference sequence). The ends lost 7 bases at V and 6 bases at J; junction bases unmatched: 8. CDR3 length: 14 amino acids. The CDR3 protein is CASKAQGDGQPQHF. Here the CDR3 DNA reads TGTGCCAGCAAGGCACAGGGGGATGGTCAGCCCCAGCATTTT.

This clonotype has at least ten counts. The V call is TRBV6-2 or TRBV6-3, the J call TRBJ2-1; TRBD2 might be the D (5 bases). The V and J ends lost 7 bases and 8 bases respectively, with 21 bases between them. Germline V gene sequence: CDR1 MNHEY, CDR2 SVGEGT. This CDR3 is built from 15 residues. The CDR3 loop is CASTRVERGRDEQFF. The CDR3 DNA reads as TGTGCCAGCACTCGGGTCGAACGGGGTAGGGATGAGCAGTTCTTC.

The DNA of the CDR3 is TGTGCCAGCAGCCCCCGGGGGCGGATCTCTGGAAACACCATATATTTT. It specifies CASSPRGRISGNTIYF. The chain joins TRBV7-9 to TRBJ1-3, with D possibly being TRBD1 (6 bases). The CDR3 sequence is 16 residues long. The ends were cut back, 5 bases at V and 0 bases at J, with 14 bases in the middle. The V gene's germline CDR1 is SEHNR and CDR2 FQNEAQ (reference sequence).